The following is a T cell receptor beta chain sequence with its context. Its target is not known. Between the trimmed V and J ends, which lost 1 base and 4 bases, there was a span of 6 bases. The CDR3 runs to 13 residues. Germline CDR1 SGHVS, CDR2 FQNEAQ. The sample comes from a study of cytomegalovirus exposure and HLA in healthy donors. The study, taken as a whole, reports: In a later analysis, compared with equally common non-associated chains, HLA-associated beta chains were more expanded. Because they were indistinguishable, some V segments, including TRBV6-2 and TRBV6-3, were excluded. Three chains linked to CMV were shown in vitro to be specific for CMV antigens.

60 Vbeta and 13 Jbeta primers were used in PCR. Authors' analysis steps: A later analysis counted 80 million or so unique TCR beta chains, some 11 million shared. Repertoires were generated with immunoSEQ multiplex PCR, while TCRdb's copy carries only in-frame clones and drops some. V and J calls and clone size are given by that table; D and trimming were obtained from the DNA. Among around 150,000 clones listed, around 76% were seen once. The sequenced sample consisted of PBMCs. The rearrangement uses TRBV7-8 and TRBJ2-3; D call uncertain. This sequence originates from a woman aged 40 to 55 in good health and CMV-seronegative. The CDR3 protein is CASSLVVSDTQYF. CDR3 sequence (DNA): TGTGCCAGCAGCTTAGTTGTCTCAGATACGCAGTATTTT.